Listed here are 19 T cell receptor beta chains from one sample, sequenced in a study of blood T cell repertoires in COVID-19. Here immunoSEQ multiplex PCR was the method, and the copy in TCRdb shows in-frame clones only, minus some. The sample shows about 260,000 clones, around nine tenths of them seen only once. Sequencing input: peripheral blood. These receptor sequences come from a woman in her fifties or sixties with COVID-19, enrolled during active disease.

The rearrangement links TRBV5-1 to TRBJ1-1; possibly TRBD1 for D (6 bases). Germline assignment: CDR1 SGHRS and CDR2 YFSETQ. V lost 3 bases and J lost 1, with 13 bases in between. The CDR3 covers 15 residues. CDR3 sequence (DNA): TGCGCCAGCAGCTCTAAGGGGGGGGCGAACACTGAAGCTTTCTTT. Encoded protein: CASSSKGGANTEAFF.

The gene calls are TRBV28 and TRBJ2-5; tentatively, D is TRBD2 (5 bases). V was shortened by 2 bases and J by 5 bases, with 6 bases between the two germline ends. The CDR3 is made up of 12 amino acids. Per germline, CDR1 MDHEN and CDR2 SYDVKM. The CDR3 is CASSLGEETQYF. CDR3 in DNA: TGTGCCAGCAGTTTAGGGGAGGAGACCCAGTACTTC.

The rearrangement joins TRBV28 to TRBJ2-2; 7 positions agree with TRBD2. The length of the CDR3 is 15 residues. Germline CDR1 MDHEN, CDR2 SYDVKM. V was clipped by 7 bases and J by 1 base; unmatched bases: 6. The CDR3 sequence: CASTSGGLNTGELFF. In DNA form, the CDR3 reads TGTGCCAGCACTAGCGGAGGCCTGAACACCGGGGAGCTGTTTTTT.

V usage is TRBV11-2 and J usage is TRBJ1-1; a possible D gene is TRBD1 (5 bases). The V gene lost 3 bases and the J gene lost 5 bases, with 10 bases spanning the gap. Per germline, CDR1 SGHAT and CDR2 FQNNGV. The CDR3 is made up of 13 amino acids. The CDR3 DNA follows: TGTGCCAGCAGCTTTCAGGGAAATACTGAAGCTTTCTTT. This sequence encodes CASSFQGNTEAFF.

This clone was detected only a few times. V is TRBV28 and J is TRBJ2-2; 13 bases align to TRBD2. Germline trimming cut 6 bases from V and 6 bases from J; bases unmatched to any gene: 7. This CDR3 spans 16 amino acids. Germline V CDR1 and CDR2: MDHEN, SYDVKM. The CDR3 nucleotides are TGTGCCAGCAGGACAGGACTAGCGGGAGTTGCCGGGGAGCTGTTTTTT. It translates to CASRTGLAGVAGELFF.

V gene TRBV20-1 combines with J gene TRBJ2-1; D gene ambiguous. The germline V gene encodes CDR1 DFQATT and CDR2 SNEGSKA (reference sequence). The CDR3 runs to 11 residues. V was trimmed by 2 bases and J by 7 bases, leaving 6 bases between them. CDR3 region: CSARFLNEQFF. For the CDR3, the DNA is TGCAGTGCTAGATTTCTAAATGAGCAGTTCTTC.

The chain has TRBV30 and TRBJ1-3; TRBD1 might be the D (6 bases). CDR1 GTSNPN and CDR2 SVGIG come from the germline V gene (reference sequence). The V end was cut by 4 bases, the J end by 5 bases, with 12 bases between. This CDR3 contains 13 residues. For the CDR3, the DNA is TGTGCCTGGATGGGGGCAGGGAGAAACACCATATATTTT. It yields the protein CAWMGAGRNTIYF.

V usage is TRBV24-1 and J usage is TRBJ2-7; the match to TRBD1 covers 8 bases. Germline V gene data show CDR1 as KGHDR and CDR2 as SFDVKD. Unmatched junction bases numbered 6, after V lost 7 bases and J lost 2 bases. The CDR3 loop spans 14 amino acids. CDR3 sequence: CATRGQGAAYEQYF. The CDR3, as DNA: TGTGCCACCAGGGGGCAGGGGGCGGCCTACGAGCAGTACTTC.

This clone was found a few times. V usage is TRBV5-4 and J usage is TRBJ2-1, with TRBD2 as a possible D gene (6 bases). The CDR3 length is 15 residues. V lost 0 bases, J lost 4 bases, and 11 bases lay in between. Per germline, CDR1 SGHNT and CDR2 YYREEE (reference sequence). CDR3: CASSLGIAEYNEQFF. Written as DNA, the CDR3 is TGTGCCAGCAGCTTGGGAATAGCGGAGTACAATGAGCAGTTCTTC.

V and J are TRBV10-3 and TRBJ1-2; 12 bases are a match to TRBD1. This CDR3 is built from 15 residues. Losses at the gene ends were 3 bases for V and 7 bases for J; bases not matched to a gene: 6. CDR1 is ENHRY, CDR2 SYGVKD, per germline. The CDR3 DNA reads TGTGCCATCAGTGAATTGGGACAGGGGGCTGGTGGCTACACCTTC. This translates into CAISELGQGAGGYTF.

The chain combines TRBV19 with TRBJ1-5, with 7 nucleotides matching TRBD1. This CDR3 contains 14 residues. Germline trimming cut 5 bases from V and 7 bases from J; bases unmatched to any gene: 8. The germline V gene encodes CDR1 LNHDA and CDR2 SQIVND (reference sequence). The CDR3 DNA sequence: TGTGCCAGTAGTGCCGGGACAGACGAACAGCCCCAGCATTTT. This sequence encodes CASSAGTDEQPQHF.

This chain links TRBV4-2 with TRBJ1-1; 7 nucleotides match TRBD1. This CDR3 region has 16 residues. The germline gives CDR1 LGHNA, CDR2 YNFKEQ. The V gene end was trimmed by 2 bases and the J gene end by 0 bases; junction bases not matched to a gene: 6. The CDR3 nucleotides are TGTGCCAGCAGCCAATCGACGACAGGGCTGAACACTGAAGCTTTCTTT. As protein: CASSQSTTGLNTEAFF.

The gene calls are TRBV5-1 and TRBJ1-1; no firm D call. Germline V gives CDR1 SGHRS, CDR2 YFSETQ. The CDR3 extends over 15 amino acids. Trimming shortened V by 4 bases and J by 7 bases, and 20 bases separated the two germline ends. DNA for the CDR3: TGCGCCAGCAGCGACCCCTGGGAGAGAGGAAATGAAGCTTTCTTT. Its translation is CASSDPWERGNEAFF.

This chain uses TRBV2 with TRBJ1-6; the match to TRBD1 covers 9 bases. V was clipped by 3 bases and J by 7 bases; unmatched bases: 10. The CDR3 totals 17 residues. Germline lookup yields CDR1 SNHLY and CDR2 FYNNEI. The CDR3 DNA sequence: TGTGCCAGCAGTGACATCGGTGGGGGACAGGGAAATTCACCCCTCCACTTT. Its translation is CASSDIGGGQGNSPLHF.

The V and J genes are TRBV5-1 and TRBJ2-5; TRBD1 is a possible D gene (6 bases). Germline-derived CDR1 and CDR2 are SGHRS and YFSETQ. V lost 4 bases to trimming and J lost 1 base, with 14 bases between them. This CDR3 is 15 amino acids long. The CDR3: CASSASGHLQETQYF. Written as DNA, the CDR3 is TGCGCCAGCAGCGCTTCGGGACATCTCCAAGAGACCCAGTACTTC.

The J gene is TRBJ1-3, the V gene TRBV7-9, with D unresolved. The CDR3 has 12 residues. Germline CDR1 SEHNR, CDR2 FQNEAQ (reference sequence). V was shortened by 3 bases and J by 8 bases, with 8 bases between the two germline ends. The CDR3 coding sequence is TGTGCCAGCAGCTTGTCCCGGGACACCATATATTTT. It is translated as CASSLSRDTIYF.

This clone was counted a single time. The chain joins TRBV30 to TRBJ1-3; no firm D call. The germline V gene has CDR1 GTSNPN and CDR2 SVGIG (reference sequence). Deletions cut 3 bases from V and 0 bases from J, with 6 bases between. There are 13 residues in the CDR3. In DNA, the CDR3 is TGTGCCTGGAGACAGTACTCTGGAAACACCATATATTTT. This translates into CAWRQYSGNTIYF. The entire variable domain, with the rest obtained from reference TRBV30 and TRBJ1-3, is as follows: SQTIHQWPATLVQPVGSPLSLECTVEGTSNPNLYWYRQAAGRGLQLLFYSVGIGQISSEVPQNLSASRPQDRQFILSSKKLLLSDSGFYLCAWRQYSGNTIYFGEGSWLTVV.

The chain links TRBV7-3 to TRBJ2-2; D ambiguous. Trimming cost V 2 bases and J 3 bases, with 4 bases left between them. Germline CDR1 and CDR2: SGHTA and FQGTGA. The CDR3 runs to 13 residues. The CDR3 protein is CASSLQDTGELFF. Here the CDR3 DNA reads TGTGCCAGCAGCTTACAGGACACCGGGGAGCTGTTTTTT. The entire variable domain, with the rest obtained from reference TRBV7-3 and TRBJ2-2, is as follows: GAGVSQTPSNKVTEKGKYVELRCDPISGHTALYWYRQSLGQGPEFLIYFQGTGAADDSGLPNDRFFAVRPEGSVSTLKIQRTERGDSAVYLCASSLQDTGELFFGEGSRLTVL.

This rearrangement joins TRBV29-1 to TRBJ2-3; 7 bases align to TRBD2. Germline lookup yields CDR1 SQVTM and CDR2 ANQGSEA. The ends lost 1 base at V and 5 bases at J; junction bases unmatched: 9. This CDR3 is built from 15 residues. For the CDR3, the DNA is TGCAGCGTTGAAGTAGGAGGGAGGGCGAAAGATACGCAGTATTTT. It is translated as CSVEVGGRAKDTQYF.